The subject of this entry is one T cell receptor (beta chain). The data were taken from a study of blood T cell repertoires in COVID-19. Germline V CDR1 and CDR2: KGHSH, LQKENI. The V gene end was trimmed by 6 bases and the J gene end by 7 bases; junction bases not matched to a gene: 11. The CDR3 is 14 amino acids. TCRdb keeps only in-frame clones here, not all; method: immunoSEQ multiplex PCR. The sample lists around 180,000 clones; 80% were seen once. The sequencing input was peripheral blood. The chain combines TRBV18 with TRBJ2-7; the match to TRBD1 covers 8 bases. The sequence was obtained from a man between 65 and 85 years old with active or convalescent COVID-19. The CDR3 protein is CASSPTTGTGEQYF. The CDR3 DNA reads TGTGCCAGCTCGCCTACGACAGGGACAGGAGAGCAGTACTTC.